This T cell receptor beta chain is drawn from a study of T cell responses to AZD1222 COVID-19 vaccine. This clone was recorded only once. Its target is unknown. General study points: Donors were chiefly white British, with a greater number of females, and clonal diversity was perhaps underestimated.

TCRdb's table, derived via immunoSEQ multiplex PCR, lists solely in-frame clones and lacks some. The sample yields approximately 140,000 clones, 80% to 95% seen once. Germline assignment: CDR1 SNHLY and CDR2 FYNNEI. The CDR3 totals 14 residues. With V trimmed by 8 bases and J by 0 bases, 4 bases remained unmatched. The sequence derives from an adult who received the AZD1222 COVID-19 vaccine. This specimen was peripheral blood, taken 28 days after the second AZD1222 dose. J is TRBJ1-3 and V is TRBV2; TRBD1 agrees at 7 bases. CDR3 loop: CASSRDSSGNTIYF. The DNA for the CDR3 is TGTGCCAGCTCCCGGGACAGCTCTGGAAACACCATATATTTT.